This TCR beta chain emerged from a study of T cells in Graves' hyperthyroidism and ophthalmopathy. V gave up 5 bases and J gave up 2 bases, with 16 bases separating them. Germline CDR1 reads MDHEN; CDR2 reads SYDVKM. The CDR3 consists of 15 residues. This clonotype was picked up a small number of times. The antigen is unknown. Findings and limits, study-wide: In simple terms, a model built on 13 V-J features told ophthalmopathy apart from stable hyperthyroidism.

Regions amplified from RNA transcripts were the TCR beta CDR3 regions. The TCR CDR3 first-round RT-PCR relied on the HTBI primer set. TCRdb passed the multiplex PCR reads through MiXCR, listing each CDR3 protein once. The data contain more than 300,000 distinct CDR3 sequences, about 18% of them singletons. Sequenced sample: blood. The sequence came from a man between 18 and 35 years old with Graves' ophthalmopathy. This sequence joins TRBV28 and TRBJ2-7; the D call may be TRBD1 or TRBD2 (5 bases each). CDR3 nucleotides: TGTGCCAGCAGTCGCCCCGGGACGGCGACCTACGAGCAGTACTTC. It yields the protein CASSRPGTATYEQYF.